The clone carrying this T cell receptor (beta chain) was seen repeatedly, ten times or more. Its antigen is unknown. This entry belongs to a study of T cell repertoires in cytomegalovirus infection. Study overall: From public TCR beta signatures came an indication of both CMV infection and matching HLA type.

Study-level results: The ex vivo response showed dominance by HLA-C-restricted CMV-specific TCR beta clonotypes. Cumulative frequency (of public TCR beta family members) identified carriers of CMV plus the relevant HLA.

This CDR3 region has 15 residues. Trimming removed 3 bases from V and 0 bases from J, with 8 bases in between. TCRdb used MiXCR to reprocess the reads, holding one entry per CDR3 protein. The sample lists 250,000 or so distinct CDR3 sequences, 9.1% seen once, with approximately 15% in the top ten. V gene TRBV12-3 or TRBV12-4 combines with J gene TRBJ2-2, with D unresolved. The TCR sequence derives from a human donor in good health (CMV status not recorded). Some clones in this sample may be carry-over from other donors' samples. The material sequenced was PBMCs. CDR3 loop: CASSFGQANTGELFF. CDR3 sequence (DNA): TGTGCCAGCAGTTTTGGCCAGGCGAACACCGGGGAGCTGTTTTTT.